This T cell receptor (beta chain) is drawn from a study of tumor-infiltrating lymphocytes in primary liver carcinoma. It was from about 21-30 mg of unsorted bulk tissue that RNA and DNA were co-extracted. The patients carried chronic HBV infection and had received no treatment. The template, approximately 500 ng total RNA, yielded TCR beta cDNA made with a constant-region primer. ARM-PCR was slightly modified, and three nested multiplex PCR rounds with it gave rise to the TCR beta libraries. TRBV1-TRBV30 forward primers paired with a C-beta reverse primer were used in the first two PCR rounds, which ran approximately 10 cycles each. TCRdb called the multiplex PCR reads again in MiXCR, with one record for every CDR3 protein. The sample has 100,000 or so distinct CDR3 sequences; almost 70% are singletons. This CDR3 contains 15 residues. Looked up from germline, CDR1 is MDHEN and CDR2 is SYDVKM. V was trimmed by 5 bases and J by 2 bases, leaving 15 bases between them.

V gene TRBV28 combines with J gene TRBJ1-2; D may be TRBD1 (6 bases). Sequences were obtained from liver tumor tissue from sampling region 5. Documented subset: tumor region T5, tumor centre. The receptor was isolated from a woman between 55 and 75 years old with primary liver carcinoma and hepatitis B virus infection. In DNA form, the CDR3 reads TGTGCCAGCAGTCCCCTGGGGGGGCGGAACTATGGCTACACCTTC. Translation gives CASSPLGGRNYGYTF.